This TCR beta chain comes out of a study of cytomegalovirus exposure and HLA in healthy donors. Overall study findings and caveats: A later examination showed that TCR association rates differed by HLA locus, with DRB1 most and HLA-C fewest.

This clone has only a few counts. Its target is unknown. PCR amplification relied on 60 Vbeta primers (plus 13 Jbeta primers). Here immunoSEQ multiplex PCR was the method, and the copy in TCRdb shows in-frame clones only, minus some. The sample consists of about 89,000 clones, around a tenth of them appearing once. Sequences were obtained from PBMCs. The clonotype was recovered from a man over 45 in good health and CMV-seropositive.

CDR3 DNA sequence: TGTGCCAGCGGGGCCCCGCAGTATTTT. Translating it yields CASGAPQYF. The chain recombines TRBV5-4 with TRBJ2-3, with D perhaps matching TRBD1 (5 bases). Germline V CDR1 and CDR2: SGHNT, YYREEE (reference sequence). V shed 7 bases and J shed 10 bases, with 7 bases lying between them. This CDR3 has 9 amino acids. The complete variable domain, with remaining parts taken from reference TRBV5-4 and TRBJ2-3, reads ETGVTQSPTHLIKTRGQQVTLRCSSQSGHNTVSWYQQALGQGPQFIFQYYREEENGRGNFPPRFSGLQFPNYSSELNVNALELDDSALYLCASGAPQYFGPGTRLTVL.